This T cell receptor beta chain was sequenced during a study of blood T cell repertoires in COVID-19. Overall study: COVID-19 samples, acute and convalescent, were from the United States, Italy and Spain. T cells, B-cell-depleted T cells, or PBMCs provided the cDNA or gDNA that served as material.

Germline assignment: CDR1 WNHNN and CDR2 SYGVQD (reference sequence). The CDR3 contains 14 residues. Between the trimmed V and J ends, which lost 3 bases and 7 bases, there was a span of 13 bases. Only one count was recorded for this clone. Authors' data handling: Quantification of nucleated cells was approximated via reference gene primer amplification. Sequencing was performed with immunoSEQ multiplex PCR; in TCRdb, only in-frame clones are kept and a portion is missing. V and J calls and clone size are as listed in that table; D and trimming were resolved from the DNA. This sample yields 59,000 or so clones, of which over 65% are seen a single time; approximately 5.7% belongs to the top ten.

The sample was peripheral blood. The TCR comes from a human donor in a cohort sampled during active COVID-19. V usage is TRBV10-1 and J usage is TRBJ2-1; TRBD2 is a possible D gene (7 bases). For the CDR3, the DNA is TGCGCCAGCAGTGATGGGGGGGCCTTTAATGAGCAGTTCTTC. It translates to CASSDGGAFNEQFF.